A single sample gave rise to the 27 T cell receptor beta chains below, sequenced in a study of cytotoxic CD8 clonotypes in ibrutinib-treated CLL. Some clones are missing from TCRdb's copy, which holds only in-frame ones; the method was immunoSEQ multiplex PCR. This sample has some 200,000 clones, with 55% to 85% found just once. Sequenced material: PBMCs, taken after 24 months of ibrutinib treatment. The receptors come from a human donor with chronic lymphocytic leukemia.

V and J are TRBV5-1 and TRBJ1-2, with a possible D match to TRBD1 (5 bases). This CDR3 has 13 amino acids. Trimming removed 4 bases from V and 6 bases from J, with 13 bases in between. Germline V lookup: CDR1 SGHRS, CDR2 YFSETQ. The CDR3 coding sequence is TGCGCCAGCAGCCCCGGGCAGGGCCATGGCTACACCTTC. It encodes CASSPGQGHGYTF.

The chain has TRBV5-1 and TRBJ2-3, with TRBD2 identical over 8 bases. CDR1 is SGHRS and CDR2 is YFSETQ in the germline V gene. The CDR3 length is 14 residues. The V gene end was trimmed by 4 bases and the J gene end by 6 bases; junction bases not matched to a gene: 7. The CDR3 loop is CASSPGLASDTQYF. CDR3 nucleotide sequence: TGCGCCAGCAGCCCTGGACTAGCAAGCGATACGCAGTATTTT.

The sample holds a few counts of this clone. This chain uses TRBV27 with TRBJ1-4; 7 bases map to TRBD1. The junction had 4 bases not matched to a gene; V was cut back by 0 bases and J by 6 bases. Germline loops: CDR1 MNHEY, CDR2 SMNVEV (reference sequence). The CDR3 extends over 15 amino acids. In nucleotides, the CDR3 is TGTGCCAGCAGTTTATCGACAGGGCGTGATGAAAAACTGTTTTTT. This sequence encodes CASSLSTGRDEKLFF. Full variable domain (outside the CDR3, taken from reference TRBV27 and TRBJ1-4): EAQVTQNPRYLITVTGKKLTVTCSQNMNHEYMSWYRQDPGLGLRQIYYSMNVEVTDKGDVPEGYKVSRKEKRNFPLILESPSPNQTSLYFCASSLSTGRDEKLFFGSGTQLSVL.

The rearrangement links TRBV5-5 to TRBJ2-3; the D is unclear. From germline, CDR1 is SGHKS and CDR2 YYEKEE (reference sequence). There are 13 residues in the CDR3. V was pared by 1 base and J by 1 base, with 4 bases between. For the CDR3, the DNA is TGTGCCAGCAGCTTGCGCCGCACAGATACGCAGTATTTT. Encoded protein: CASSLRRTDTQYF.

This sequence joins TRBV6-5 and TRBJ2-1; D is unclear. V was cut by 4 bases and J by 1 base, with 5 bases left in between. Germline V gene sequence: CDR1 MNHEY, CDR2 SVGAGI. This CDR3 has 13 amino acids. The CDR3: CASSLRSYNEQFF. DNA of the CDR3: TGTGCCAGCAGTTTGAGGTCCTACAATGAGCAGTTCTTC.

This chain uses TRBV7-6 with TRBJ2-1, with D uncertain. Between the trimmed V and J ends, which lost 2 bases and 0 bases, there was a span of 5 bases. This CDR3 comprises 14 residues. Germline assignment: CDR1 SGHVS and CDR2 FNYEAQ. Here the CDR3 DNA reads TGTGCCAGCAGCTTAACCTCCTCCTACAATGAGCAGTTCTTC. Amino acid sequence: CASSLTSSYNEQFF.

The chain uses TRBV6-5 and TRBJ2-1; 7 bases agree with TRBD1. There are 11 residues in the CDR3. Germline lookup yields CDR1 MNHEY and CDR2 SVGAGI. Germline trimming cut 6 bases from V and 16 bases from J; bases unmatched to any gene: 9. The CDR3 region has the DNA TGTGCCAGCAGGCTTATCGACAGGGTATTCTTC. Residues: CASRLIDRVFF.

V usage is TRBV7-8 and J usage is TRBJ2-2; D might be TRBD2 (6 bases). V shed 1 base and J shed 7 bases, with 13 bases lying between them. The germline V gene has CDR1 SGHVS and CDR2 FQNEAQ. The CDR3 is 15 amino acids. This CDR3 is CASSLGVREVGELFF. CDR3 in DNA: TGTGCCAGCAGCTTAGGTGTCAGGGAGGTCGGGGAGCTGTTTTTT. Drawing the rest from reference TRBV7-8 and TRBJ2-2, the complete variable domain is GAGVSQSPRYKVAKRGQDVALRCDPISGHVSLFWYQQALGQGPEFLTYFQNEAQLDKSGLPSDRFFAERPEGSVSTLKIQRTQQEDSAVYLCASSLGVREVGELFFGEGSRLTVL.

The V call is TRBV5-1, the J call TRBJ2-3; D is possibly TRBD2 (5 bases). CDR3 length: 14 amino acids. Germline assignment: CDR1 SGHRS and CDR2 YFSETQ. Deletions cut 5 bases from V and 6 bases from J, with 16 bases between. CDR3 amino acids: CASRRTEGVDTQYF. DNA of the CDR3: TGCGCCAGCAGGAGGACCGAGGGTGTGGATACGCAGTATTTT.

This clone was recorded only once. The V call is TRBV30, the J call TRBJ2-2; D gene uncertain. CDR1 is GTSNPN, CDR2 SVGIG, per germline (reference sequence). V dropped 0 bases and J dropped 7 bases, with 9 bases sitting between them. CDR3 size: 13 residues. The CDR3 loop is CAWSVSGIGELFF. DNA for the CDR3: TGTGCCTGGAGTGTCTCTGGTATCGGGGAGCTGTTTTTT.

The chain carries TRBV11-1 and TRBJ1-1; D gene unclear. Trimming pared 4 bases from V and 6 bases from J, leaving 9 bases between. Germline V gene data show CDR1 as SGHAT and CDR2 as FQDESV (reference sequence). The CDR3 totals 12 residues. The CDR3 DNA sequence: TGTGCCAGCAGCTACCCCCGGGCTGAAGCTTTCTTT. Its translation: CASSYPRAEAFF. Filled out from reference TRBV11-1 and TRBJ1-1, the complete variable domain reads EAEVAQSPRYKITEKSQAVAFWCDPISGHATLYWYRQILGQGPELLVQFQDESVVDDSQLPKDRFSAERLKGVDSTLKIQPAELGDSAMYLCASSYPRAEAFFGQGTRLTVV.

V usage is TRBV5-6 and J usage is TRBJ2-5; D perhaps matches TRBD1 (5 bases). V was pared by 0 bases and J by 5 bases, with 11 bases between. Germline assignment: CDR1 SGHDT and CDR2 YYEEEE. This CDR3 region has 14 residues. The CDR3 protein is CASSLEGEGETQYF. For the CDR3, the DNA is TGTGCCAGCAGCTTGGAAGGGGAAGGTGAGACCCAGTACTTC.

The chain couples TRBV11-1 to TRBJ1-1; D remains unclear. This CDR3 contains 13 residues. Trimming removed 3 bases from V and 3 bases from J, with 8 bases in between. Germline loops: CDR1 SGHAT, CDR2 FQDESV (reference sequence). CDR3 bases: TGTGCCAGCAGCTTCGGGTCGGACACTGAAGCTTTCTTT. This encodes CASSFGSDTEAFF. Full variable domain (remainder filled in from reference TRBV11-1 and TRBJ1-1): EAEVAQSPRYKITEKSQAVAFWCDPISGHATLYWYRQILGQGPELLVQFQDESVVDDSQLPKDRFSAERLKGVDSTLKIQPAELGDSAMYLCASSFGSDTEAFFGQGTRLTVV.

The chain recombines TRBV7-2 with TRBJ1-3; the match to TRBD1 covers 9 bases. This CDR3 region has 15 residues. The germline V gene encodes CDR1 SGHTA and CDR2 FQGNSA. Trimming removed 5 bases from V and 3 bases from J; junction bases left unmatched: 5. Written as DNA, the CDR3 is TGTGCCAGCAGCAGATGGACAGGGGATGGAAACACCATATATTTT. Translation gives CASSRWTGDGNTIYF.

The CDR3, as DNA: TGCAGCGTCGAGGGGGGGCCTAGCGGTTACTACGAGCAGTACTTC. This translates into CSVEGGPSGYYEQYF. The gene calls are TRBV29-1 and TRBJ2-7, with D maybe TRBD2 (7 bases). The CDR3 length is 15 residues. From germline, CDR1 is SQVTM and CDR2 ANQGSEA. Trimming stripped 6 bases from V and 3 bases from J, with 21 bases between.

V gene TRBV1 combines with J gene TRBJ2-3; TRBD2, the table's D call, was not compared with the DNA. TRBV1 is termed a pseudogene. There are 17 residues in the CDR3. The CDR3 loop reads CTSSQDRASGSGDTQYF. The CDR3 DNA reads as TGCACCAGCAGCCAAGATCGGGCTAGCGGGAGTGGAGATACGCAGTATTTT.

The genes are TRBV11-2 and TRBJ2-5, with 10 bases identical to TRBD2. Germline CDR1 SGHAT, CDR2 FQNNGV. The V and J ends lost 4 bases and 7 bases, in that order; junction bases with no gene match: 12. This CDR3 has 16 amino acids. The CDR3 here is CASSSLLAGYRGTQYF. In DNA form, the CDR3 reads TGTGCCAGCAGCTCACTACTAGCGGGATATCGGGGGACCCAGTACTTC.

The V and J genes are TRBV5-1 and TRBJ2-5; 9 bases map to TRBD2. CDR1 is SGHRS, CDR2 YFSETQ, per germline. The CDR3 covers 18 residues. With 7 bases clipped from V and 0 bases from J, the junction kept 16 bases outside the gene matches. CDR3 region: CASSKIPSGNGYQETQYF. CDR3 DNA sequence: TGCGCCAGCTCCAAGATTCCTAGCGGGAATGGGTACCAAGAGACCCAGTACTTC.

CDR3 sequence (DNA): TGCAGTGCTAGCCCCGACTATGGCTACACCTTC. It codes for CSASPDYGYTF. The gene calls are TRBV20-1 and TRBJ1-2, with unresolved D. The CDR3 contains 11 residues. The germline CDR1 and CDR2 sequences are DFQATT and SNEGSKA (reference sequence). V lost 3 bases, J lost 3 bases, and 5 bases lay in between.

The V gene is TRBV5-4, the J gene TRBJ2-2; tentative D call: TRBD1 (5 bases). Per the germline V gene, CDR1 is SGHNT and CDR2 is YYREEE (reference sequence). V was clipped by 3 bases and J by 7 bases, with 19 bases between them. The CDR3 contains 16 residues. The CDR3 sequence: CASSSHGLGQSGELFF. The CDR3 nucleotides read TGTGCCAGCAGCTCACACGGCCTGGGGCAGAGCGGGGAGCTGTTTTTT.

This chain uses TRBV18 with TRBJ2-5, with D perhaps TRBD1 (6 bases). TRBJ2-7 explains the end of the DNA better; the J call may be wrong. The germline V gene encodes CDR1 KGHSH and CDR2 LQKENI. The CDR3 is 14 residues long. In DNA, the CDR3 is TGTGCCAGCTCACCACGGACAGACTCCTACGAGCAGTACTTC. Its translation: CASSPRTDSYEQYF.

There are a few counts of this clone. The chain couples TRBV7-7 to TRBJ2-5; possibly TRBD1 for D (6 bases). The V end was cut by 5 bases, the J end by 7 bases, with 20 bases between. The CDR3 totals 15 residues. CDR1 and CDR2 from the germline V gene are SSHAT and FNYEAQ (reference sequence). CDR3 region: CASSPTMDSPRTQYF. The CDR3 nucleotides read TGTGCCAGCAGCCCCACTATGGACAGTCCCAGGACCCAGTACTTC.

In its sample, this clone was seen once. V is TRBV5-1 and J is TRBJ2-5, with 12 positions matching TRBD2. V lost 3 bases and J lost 5; bases outside the gene matches: 5. The CDR3 contains 15 residues. The germline CDR1 and CDR2 sequences are SGHRS and YFSETQ. The CDR3 DNA sequence: TGCGCCAGCAGCTCGACTAGCGGGAGTCGTGAGACCCAGTACTTC. As protein: CASSSTSGSRETQYF.

The V gene is TRBV9, the J gene TRBJ1-1; a possible D gene is TRBD1 (6 bases). This CDR3 spans 14 amino acids. Germline V gives CDR1 SGDLS, CDR2 YYNGEE. The ends were cut back, 4 bases at V and 6 bases at J, with 16 bases in the middle. Here the CDR3 reads CASSLTGSGAEAFF. In DNA, the CDR3 is TGTGCCAGCAGCTTAACAGGGTCTGGGGCTGAAGCTTTCTTT.

This sequence joins TRBV30 and TRBJ1-4, with a possible D match to TRBD1 (6 bases). CDR1 and CDR2 (germline): GTSNPN, SVGIG (reference sequence). CDR3 length equals 15 residues. The V and J ends lost 0 bases and 8 bases respectively, with 16 bases between them. The CDR3 sequence: CAWSVGQGLGEKLFF. The CDR3 DNA follows: TGTGCCTGGAGTGTAGGTCAGGGGCTGGGGGAAAAACTGTTTTTT.

The V and J genes are TRBV7-9 and TRBJ2-3; TRBD2 might be the D (5 bases). With 5 bases removed from V and 3 bases from J, the gap between germline ends came to 15 bases. Per germline, CDR1 SEHNR and CDR2 FQNEAQ (reference sequence). This CDR3 has 15 residues. The CDR3 DNA follows: TGTGCCAGCAGCCGAAGCGGTACGGAAACAGATACGCAGTATTTT. Protein product: CASSRSGTETDTQYF.

The V and J genes are TRBV11-2 and TRBJ2-7; D uncertain. In germline, CDR1 is SGHAT, CDR2 FQNNGV. Trimming pared 0 bases from V and 2 bases from J, leaving 8 bases between. CDR3 length equals 14 residues. CDR3 sequence (DNA): TGTGCCAGCAGCTTAGAGGTCGGACCCTACGAGCAGTACTTC. It is translated as CASSLEVGPYEQYF.